This T cell receptor beta chain emerged from a study of beta chain features in type 1 diabetes. Regarding the study as a whole: TCRB CDR3s from Type 1 diabetes patients were moderately but significantly shorter in all four CD4+ subsets. cDNA-based reads could over-represent cells with high TCR expression. In comparison with healthy donors, patients had naive, central memory and Treg TCRB repertoires that appeared more similar.

Looked up from germline, CDR1 is SGDLS and CDR2 is YYNGEE. After removal of 4 bases from V and 2 bases from J, the junction contained 6 bases not matched to a gene. This CDR3 comprises 16 residues. Reverse transcription of all isolated RNA meant that expressed TCRB transcripts were sequenced. Regulatory, naive and central memory T cell samples averaged approximately 3.8 million reads. Here immunoSEQ multiplex PCR was the method, and the copy in TCRdb shows in-frame clones only, minus some. The sample records some 640,000 clones, about an eighth being singletons. Via the markers CD45RO/CCR7/CD25/CD127/CD95/CD27, stem cell-like memory, regulatory, central memory and naive CD4+ cells were sorted. Turning to this clone: Its specificity is not known.

The rearrangement uses TRBV9 and TRBJ2-2, with 9 bases identical to TRBD1. This receptor was identified in a young man with type 1 diabetes. The specimen sequenced was naive CD4+ T cells from blood. The CDR3 bases are TGTGCCAGCAGCTTACAGGGGGCTAGAAACACCGGGGAGCTGTTTTTT. It translates to CASSLQGARNTGELFF.